Following are 20 T cell receptor beta chains from one sample sequenced in a study of tumor-infiltrating lymphocytes in primary liver carcinoma. TCR beta cDNA came from roughly 0.45 ug total RNA, primed with a constant-region primer. Three nested multiplex PCR rounds, a slightly modified ARM-PCR method, built the TCR beta libraries. TRBV1-TRBV30 forward primers paired with a C-beta reverse primer drove the first two PCR rounds, roughly 10 cycles each. TCRdb analysed the multiplex PCR reads with MiXCR anew, one entry per CDR3 protein. The profile shows 320,000 or so distinct CDR3 sequences, roughly two thirds of them singletons. Unsorted whole blood served as the source of blood RNA, and germline DNA was extracted as well. Sequenced input: peripheral blood. These receptors were taken from a man between 35 and 55 years old with primary liver carcinoma and hepatitis B virus infection.

Remarks on this clonotype: At one of its ends the junction is not consistent with the germline gene, which may arise from a read error. The V gene is TRBV6-5, the J gene TRBJ2-4, with 8 bases matching TRBD2. The CDR3 length is 14 residues. Per germline, CDR1 MNHEY and CDR2 SVGAGI. CDR3: CASSLAGTKNIKYF. The CDR3 DNA is TGTGCCAGCAGTTTAGCGGGGACCAAAAACATTAAGTACTTC.

This clonotype appeared a few times. This rearrangement joins TRBV5-1 to TRBJ2-1; D possibly matches TRBD1 or TRBD2 (5 bases each). Trimming removed 4 bases from V and 4 bases from J, with 12 bases in between. This CDR3 contains 14 residues. Germline CDR1 and CDR2: SGHRS and YFSETQ. CDR3 amino acids: CASSHGTVYNEQFF. The CDR3 DNA sequence: TGCGCCAGCAGCCACGGGACCGTGTACAATGAGCAGTTCTTC.

Note on this clonotype: This could be a read error, since a much larger clone is one nucleotide away. The rearrangement joins TRBV5-4 to TRBJ2-1, with TRBD2 as a possible D gene (6 bases). CDR1 SGHNT and CDR2 YYREEE come from the germline V gene (reference sequence). This CDR3 comprises 15 residues. CDR3 bases: TGTGTCAGCAGCCTCGCCGGCGGGACCCACAATGAGCAGTTCTTC. It encodes CVSSLAGGTHNEQFF.

Of note for this clonotype: Relative to the germline gene, one junction end is altered; a read error may explain this. The V and J genes are TRBV29-1 and TRBJ2-3, with D maybe TRBD2 (6 bases). This CDR3 contains 13 residues. Germline V CDR1 and CDR2: SQVTM, ANQGSEA. CDR3 sequence (DNA): TGCAGCATTGGGGGGACCCACACAGATACGCTGTATTTT. Translating gives CSIGGTHTDTLYF.

This clonotype was detected only a few times. The junction does not match germline at one end; this may be a read error. The chain employs TRBV6-5 and TRBJ2-3; D might be TRBD1 or TRBD2, each matching 5 bases. The CDR3 consists of 15 residues. In germline, CDR1 is MNHEY, CDR2 SVGAGI. CDR3: CASSYAEGLTDMQYF. Here the CDR3 DNA reads TGTGCCAGCAGTTACGCCGAGGGGCTCACAGATATGCAGTATTTT.

The table lists this clonotype with a count of one. Just one base apart from a much larger clone, this may be a read error. The chain is built from TRBV12-3 or TRBV12-4 and TRBJ2-1, with D tentatively TRBD1 (5 bases). This CDR3 is built from 15 residues. The V end lost 3 bases, the J end lost 3 bases, and 12 bases lay between the germline ends. CDR3 DNA sequence: TGTGCCAGCAGTTTTCAGGGAAGCTTCTACAATGAGCAGTTCTTC. It specifies CASSFQGSFYNEQFF.

CDR3 coding DNA: TGTGCCAGCAGCGTAGAGGGGTCTAGTTCTGCCTACGAGCAGTACTTC. It is translated as CASSVEGSSSAYEQYF. The chain uses TRBV9 and TRBJ2-7; D perhaps matches TRBD1 (5 bases). V was pared by 0 bases and J by 2 bases, with 15 bases between. The CDR3 runs to 16 residues. The germline V gene encodes CDR1 SGDLS and CDR2 YYNGEE.

There are a few counts of this clonotype. The gene calls are TRBV5-1 and TRBJ2-2; no clear D. The V gene lost 4 bases and the J gene lost 3 bases, with 10 bases spanning the gap. Per the germline V gene, CDR1 is SGHRS and CDR2 is YFSETQ. The CDR3 is 14 residues long. CDR3 DNA sequence: TGCGCCAGCAGCCCAGTCCCGGACACCGGGGAGCTGTTTTTT. This codes for CASSPVPDTGELFF.

About this clonotype: Germline and junction disagree at one end, which may indicate a read error. The gene calls are TRBV5-5 and TRBJ1-6; the match to TRBD1 covers 8 bases. CDR3 length: 19 amino acids. The germline V gene has CDR1 SGHKS and CDR2 YYEKEE (reference sequence). The CDR3 loop is CASNPKFDRGSSYNSPLHF. CDR3 sequence (DNA): TGTGCCAGCAACCCAAAATTCGACAGGGGAAGCTCCTATAATTCACCCCTCCACTTC.

J is TRBJ2-1 and V is TRBV30; 7 bases line up with TRBD2. Germline V gives CDR1 GTSNPN, CDR2 SVGIG (reference sequence). CDR3 size: 14 residues. The V and J ends lost 0 bases and 9 bases, in that order; junction bases with no gene match: 8. CDR3: CAWSVLAGEGEQFF. CDR3 DNA sequence: TGTGCCTGGAGTGTACTTGCGGGAGAGGGTGAGCAGTTCTTC.

About this clonotype: A much more abundant neighbour one base away suggests this may be a read error. The rearrangement uses TRBV4-3 and TRBJ1-5, with D maybe TRBD1 (5 bases). The germline gives CDR1 LGHNA, CDR2 YSLEER. V shed 4 bases and J shed 2 bases, with 15 bases lying between them. The CDR3 consists of 16 residues. The CDR3 DNA sequence: TGCGCCAGCAGCCTAGGTTCCTGGGGGGGCAATCAGCCCCAGCATTTT. Translating it yields CASSLGSWGGNQPQHF.

Remarks on this clonotype: A single base separates this from a much larger clone, so it may be a read error. The CDR3 does not end in the conserved phenylalanine or tryptophan, so this is likely a read error. The chain combines TRBV4-2 with TRBJ2-7; TRBD2 agrees at 8 bases. CDR1 is LGHNA, CDR2 YNFKEQ, per germline. CDR3 size: 16 residues. The chain's CDR3 is CASSTRPSGQGNEQYL. The CDR3 bases are TGCGCCAGCAGCACCCGGCCTAGCGGGCAGGGTAACGAGCAGTACCTC.

The rearrangement uses TRBV4-3 and TRBJ2-7; D may be TRBD1 (6 bases). The germline CDR1 and CDR2 sequences are LGHNA and YSLEER. This CDR3 has 16 amino acids. V shed 4 bases and J shed 5 bases, with 21 bases lying between them. DNA for the CDR3: TGCGCCAGCAGCCTAAACACCGGGGCAGGGGTTAACGAGCAGTACTTC. This sequence encodes CASSLNTGAGVNEQYF.

To note about this clonotype: A read error may explain this, as a much larger clone is one base away. J is TRBJ2-1 and V is TRBV29-1; D not certain. This CDR3 spans 15 amino acids. Germline V gene sequence: CDR1 SQVTM, CDR2 ANQGSEA. With 4 bases removed from V and 0 bases from J, the gap between germline ends came to 13 bases. This chain's CDR3 is CSVAGSQSSYNEQFF. The CDR3 nucleotides are TGCAGCGTTGCCGGCAGTCAGAGCTCCTACAATGAGCAGTTCTTC.

The chain is built from TRBV28 and TRBJ2-5; D is possibly TRBD2 (5 bases). Germline lookup yields CDR1 MDHEN and CDR2 SYDVKM. V lost 7 bases, J lost 4 bases, and 19 bases lay in between. CDR3 length: 15 amino acids. CDR3 sequence: CASKTTVGRGETQYF. The CDR3 DNA is TGTGCCAGCAAAACTACAGTGGGCCGGGGAGAGACCCAGTACTTC.

This clonotype was observed at least ten times. This chain links TRBV6-1 with TRBJ1-1; D gene ambiguous. Trimming stripped 0 bases from V and 1 base from J, with 15 bases between. CDR1 is MNHNS and CDR2 is SASEGT in the germline V gene. The CDR3 covers 17 residues. The CDR3 DNA follows: TGTGCCAGCAGTGAAGCCCCGGGATGGCAGACGAACACTGAAGCTTTCTTT. This gives the protein CASSEAPGWQTNTEAFF.

This clonotype was observed a few times. The V and J genes are TRBV7-8 and TRBJ1-5; D is uncertain. Germline CDR1 reads SGHVS; CDR2 reads FQNEAQ. V was cut by 5 bases and J by 2 bases, with 22 bases left in between. This CDR3 spans 18 amino acids. The CDR3 loop is CASSPRITQPDGNQPQHF. The CDR3 DNA follows: TGTGCCAGCAGCCCAAGAATAACCCAACCCGATGGCAATCAGCCCCAGCATTTT.

This clonotype came up once. One end of the junction varies from germline; a read error may be responsible. This rearrangement joins TRBV11-2 to TRBJ2-7, with D tentatively TRBD2 (5 bases). In germline, CDR1 is SGHAT, CDR2 FQNNGV. CDR3 length: 13 residues. The chain's CDR3 is CASSRDFSYKQYF. The DNA for the CDR3 is TGTGCCAGCAGCCGGGATTTCTCCTACAAGCAGTACTTC. The full variable domain, in which reference TRBV11-2 and TRBJ2-7 provide the parts outside the CDR3, is EAGVAQSPRYKIIEKRQSVAFWCNPISGHATLYWYQQILGQGPKLLIQFQNNGVVDDSQLPKDRFSAERLKGVDSTLKIQPAKLEDSAVYLCASSRDFSYKQYFGPGTRLTVT.

This clonotype was counted between two and nine times. Since a much larger clone is just one base distant, this may be a read error. This chain connects TRBV6-5 to TRBJ2-5; TRBD2 agrees at 8 bases. J was trimmed by 8 bases and V by 6 bases; bases with no gene match: 20. Germline CDR1 is MNHEY and CDR2 is SVGAGI. This CDR3 contains 17 residues. The DNA of the CDR3 is TGTGCCAGCAGGCCCGGGGTAACAGTTACCGGGGGGGATACCCAGTACTTC. It encodes CASRPGVTVTGGDTQYF.

On this clonotype: Germline and junction disagree at one end, which may indicate a read error. The J gene is TRBJ2-5, the V gene TRBV11-2, with no clear D. Per the germline V gene, CDR1 is SGHAT and CDR2 is FQNNGV. The CDR3 totals 13 residues. The CDR3 loop is CVSSLDRRETQYF. In DNA, the CDR3 is TGTGTCAGCAGCTTAGATCGAAGGGAGACCCAGTACTTC. Full variable domain (missing parts from reference TRBV11-2 and TRBJ2-5): EAGVAQSPRYKIIEKRQSVAFWCNPISGHATLYWYQQILGQGPKLLIQFQNNGVVDDSQLPKDRFSAERLKGVDSTLKIQPAKLEDSAVYLCVSSLDRRETQYFGPGTRLLVL.